Sequencing of this T cell receptor (beta chain) was carried out in a study of cytomegalovirus exposure and HLA in healthy donors. PCR employed 60 Vbeta and 13 Jbeta primers. Assay used: immunoSEQ multiplex PCR; TCRdb lists only in-frame clones, some missing. The table shows around 100,000 clones, with around 80% occurring only once. This clone appeared once. What it binds is unknown. The V gene lost 3 bases and the J gene lost 4 bases, with 14 bases spanning the gap. The CDR3 loop spans 15 amino acids. Germline values: CDR1 LNHNV, CDR2 YYDKDF (reference sequence). General study points: Rare TCR sequences predominated, though certain public TCRs were found in many donors.

V gene TRBV15 combines with J gene TRBJ2-3, with no clear D. Sequences were obtained from PBMCs. The clonotype was recovered from a male donor in good health and CMV-seropositive. The CDR3 loop reads CATSSPLGEPDTQYF. CDR3 in DNA: TGTGCCACCAGCAGTCCGTTGGGCGAGCCAGATACGCAGTATTTT.